This TCR beta chain was profiled in a study of blood T cell repertoires in COVID-19. Study at large: Acute-phase and convalescent COVID-19 samples originated in the United States, Italy and Spain. Sample material is recorded as cDNA or gDNA derived from T cells, B-cell-depleted T cells, or PBMCs.

Original processing notes: Reference gene primers were amplified, and this amplification served to estimate nucleated cell counts. Repertoires were generated with immunoSEQ multiplex PCR, while TCRdb's copy carries only in-frame clones and drops some. That table gives V, J and clone size, and the DNA gave D and trimming. The data contain about 310,000 clones, more than 75% of them seen just once; the ten biggest clones take up over 1%. This receptor was obtained from a man between 65 and 79 years old with acute or convalescent COVID-19. The sequenced material came from peripheral blood.

CDR3 residues: CASSLAGSNRGSPLHF. Here the CDR3 DNA reads TGTGCCAGCAGCTTAGCAGGATCTAATCGGGGTTCACCCCTCCACTTT. The chain recombines TRBV7-2 with TRBJ1-6, with no clear D. Per the germline V gene, CDR1 is SGHTA and CDR2 is FQGNSA. This CDR3 comprises 16 residues. The V end was cut by 0 bases, the J end by 9 bases, with 15 bases between.